Shown below are 25 T cell receptor beta chains from a single sample sequenced in a study of shared clonotypes between healthy human individuals. The assay was immunoSEQ multiplex PCR, and TCRdb's table has in-frame clones only and misses some. The table shows 2 million to 2.5 million clones, with roughly 95% occurring only once. Sequencing used naive CD4+ T cells sorted from blood. Subset specified: CD45RA+ positively selected. The receptor source for this set is a man aged 18-30 years in good health.

The chain has TRBV10-2 and TRBJ2-7; TRBD1 aligns across 8 bases. Germline CDR1 is WSHSY and CDR2 is SAAADI. The V segment lost 5 bases and the J segment 3 bases; nucleotides outside the gene matches: 3. The CDR3 extends over 13 amino acids. The CDR3 nucleotides read TGCGCCAGCAGTAGACAGGGGTTCTACGAGCAGTACTTC. This encodes CASSRQGFYEQYF.

The table lists this clone with a count of one. V usage is TRBV25-1 and J usage is TRBJ2-7; D gene unclear. Trimming stripped 5 bases from V and 3 bases from J, with 11 bases between. From germline, CDR1 is MGHDK and CDR2 SYGVNS. CDR3 length: 13 amino acids. The CDR3 DNA reads as TGTGCCAGCAGTCTCGATGACGGCTACGAGCAGTACTTC. Its translation: CASSLDDGYEQYF.

The sample holds one count of this clone. The CDR3 protein is CASSFPSGGGRAGNTIYF. The CDR3, as DNA: TGTGCCAGCAGCTTCCCCTCGGGTGGTGGACGAGCCGGAAACACCATATATTTT. The chain employs TRBV11-2 and TRBJ1-3; D gene uncertain. CDR3 size: 18 residues. V lost 3 bases and J lost 4, with 22 bases in between. CDR1 is SGHAT, CDR2 FQNNGV, per germline.

This clone was picked up a small number of times. The rearrangement joins TRBV19 to TRBJ1-4, with TRBD1 matching over 8 bases. CDR3 length: 14 amino acids. The germline CDR1 and CDR2 sequences are LNHDA and SQIVND (reference sequence). The trim removed 3 bases at V and 8 bases at J, leaving 5 bases unmatched. CDR3 DNA: TGTGCCAGTAGTATGTGGACAGGGAGGGAAAAACTGTTTTTT. It is translated as CASSMWTGREKLFF.

The CDR3 loop reads CASRDRGHGNTEAFF. CDR3 in DNA: TGTGCCAGCAGGGACAGGGGACACGGGAACACTGAAGCTTTCTTT. V gene TRBV27 combines with J gene TRBJ1-1; 9 bases are shared with TRBD1. V lost 6 bases, J lost 1 base, and 6 bases stayed unmatched. The CDR3 has 15 residues. Per the germline V gene, CDR1 is MNHEY and CDR2 is SMNVEV (reference sequence).

The chain has TRBV29-1 and TRBJ1-1; tentative D call: TRBD1 (6 bases). With 7 bases removed from V and 6 bases from J, the gap between germline ends came to 18 bases. Germline V gene data show CDR1 as SQVTM and CDR2 as ANQGSEA. The CDR3 covers 13 residues. CDR3 bases: TGCAGCGCAGAGGGACAATTGGGCGCTGAAGCTTTCTTT. It encodes CSAEGQLGAEAFF.

The CDR3 region has the DNA TGTGCCAGCAGCTCTCAGGGGGGGGCGATGAACACTGAAGCTTTCTTT. Its protein product is CASSSQGGAMNTEAFF. The chain combines TRBV11-2 with TRBJ1-1, with 7 bases matching TRBD1. From germline, CDR1 is SGHAT and CDR2 FQNNGV. Trimming took 4 bases from V and 0 from J; bases not matched to a gene: 8. CDR3 length equals 16 residues. The full variable domain, its missing parts supplied by reference TRBV11-2 and TRBJ1-1, is EAGVAQSPRYKIIEKRQSVAFWCNPISGHATLYWYQQILGQGPKLLIQFQNNGVVDDSQLPKDRFSAERLKGVDSTLKIQPAKLEDSAVYLCASSSQGGAMNTEAFFGQGTRLTVV.

The chain is built from TRBV30 and TRBJ1-4; weak D call: TRBD1 (5 bases). Trimming stripped 4 bases from V and 0 bases from J, with 12 bases between. The CDR3 has 15 residues. Germline CDR1 is GTSNPN and CDR2 is SVGIG (reference sequence). The CDR3 reads CAWTRQLATNEKLFF. CDR3 in DNA: TGTGCCTGGACGAGACAGTTAGCAACTAATGAAAAACTGTTTTTT.

The chain uses TRBV4-1 and TRBJ2-5; TRBD1 matches 9 bases. Germline CDR1 reads MGHRA; CDR2 reads YSYEKL. The V and J ends lost 6 bases and 4 bases, in that order; junction bases with no gene match: 9. The CDR3 is 15 amino acids. CDR3 region: CASREGQGNRETQYF. The CDR3 coding sequence is TGCGCCAGCAGGGAGGGACAGGGTAATAGAGAGACCCAGTACTTC.

The chain has TRBV9 and TRBJ1-6; D is perhaps TRBD1 (5 bases). V was cut by 3 bases and J by 10 bases, with 14 bases left in between. Germline loops: CDR1 SGDLS, CDR2 YYNGEE. The CDR3 covers 14 residues. CDR3 DNA sequence: TGTGCCAGCAGCGCGCCGGGACCCCACTCACCCCTCCACTTT. Its translation: CASSAPGPHSPLHF.

CDR3 DNA sequence: TGTGCCAGCAGTTTACGGTTCGGCCAGGGGGACTCCCCCTACGAGCAGTACTTC. Translating it yields CASSLRFGQGDSPYEQYF. The chain links TRBV28 to TRBJ2-7; a weak D match, TRBD1 (7 bases). CDR1 and CDR2 (germline): MDHEN, SYDVKM. This CDR3 region has 18 residues. V shed 2 bases and J shed 2 bases, with 22 bases lying between them.

The chain is built from TRBV7-3 and TRBJ2-3, with TRBD2 matching 8 bases. The CDR3 runs 14 residues. Germline V lookup: CDR1 SGHTA, CDR2 FQGTGA. V lost 5 bases and J lost 4; bases outside the gene matches: 5. Here the CDR3 reads CASSPGLDPDTQYF. The CDR3 DNA is TGTGCCAGCAGCCCGGGACTAGACCCAGATACGCAGTATTTT.

This clone has a single count. The rearrangement joins TRBV5-1 to TRBJ2-2; D not certain. The CDR3 contains 16 residues. CDR1 and CDR2 from the germline V gene are SGHRS and YFSETQ. Trimming pared 5 bases from V and 3 bases from J, leaving 17 bases between. The CDR3 nucleotides are TGCGCCAGCAGAGAGATAGGCTTGCTTGACACCGGGGAGCTGTTTTTT. It specifies CASREIGLLDTGELFF. The full variable domain, rest sourced from reference TRBV5-1 and TRBJ2-2, is KAGVTQTPRYLIKTRGQQVTLSCSPISGHRSVSWYQQTPGQGLQFLFEYFSETQRNKGNFPGRFSGRQFSNSRSEMNVSTLELGDSALYLCASREIGLLDTGELFFGEGSRLTVL.

The chain's CDR3 is CASSDDRRGISPLHF. DNA of the CDR3: TGTGCCAGCAGCGATGACAGGAGAGGCATTTCACCCCTCCACTTT. The chain combines TRBV11-2 with TRBJ1-6; D possibly corresponds to TRBD1 (6 bases). V was pared by 5 bases and J by 9 bases, with 17 bases between. This CDR3 contains 15 residues. CDR1 and CDR2 from the germline V gene are SGHAT and FQNNGV.

This CDR3 is CASSLVGISSGNTIYF. CDR3 nucleotides: TGCGCCAGCAGCTTGGTTGGGATAAGCTCTGGAAACACCATATATTTT. This chain connects TRBV5-1 to TRBJ1-3; D gene uncertain. V was cut by 0 bases and J by 0 bases, with 10 bases left in between. Germline V gives CDR1 SGHRS, CDR2 YFSETQ. The CDR3 runs 16 residues. Full variable domain (missing parts from reference TRBV5-1 and TRBJ1-3): KAGVTQTPRYLIKTRGQQVTLSCSPISGHRSVSWYQQTPGQGLQFLFEYFSETQRNKGNFPGRFSGRQFSNSRSEMNVSTLELGDSALYLCASSLVGISSGNTIYFGEGSWLTVV.

The chain uses TRBV5-1 and TRBJ1-5; D gene unclear. Deletions cut 0 bases from V and 4 bases from J, with 8 bases between. The CDR3 covers 14 residues. Germline V gene lookup returns CDR1 SGHRS and CDR2 YFSETQ. CDR3 sequence reads: CASSLGPGNQPQHF. The CDR3 DNA reads TGCGCCAGCAGCTTGGGGCCGGGGAATCAGCCCCAGCATTTT.

The chain combines TRBV30 with TRBJ1-5, with D possibly matching TRBD1 (5 bases). The CDR3 is 14 amino acids. Germline V gene sequence: CDR1 GTSNPN, CDR2 SVGIG (reference sequence). Trimming pared 2 bases from V and 9 bases from J, leaving 17 bases between. This CDR3 reads CAWSPPGPSSPQHF. The CDR3 DNA reads TGTGCCTGGAGTCCCCCGGGACCCTCATCGCCCCAGCATTTT. Full variable domain (missing parts from reference TRBV30 and TRBJ1-5): SQTIHQWPATLVQPVGSPLSLECTVEGTSNPNLYWYRQAAGRGLQLLFYSVGIGQISSEVPQNLSASRPQDRQFILSSKKLLLSDSGFYLCAWSPPGPSSPQHFGDGTRLSIL.

The chain uses TRBV7-9 and TRBJ1-6, with D tentatively TRBD1 (6 bases). The CDR3 length is 15 residues. The ends were cut back, 4 bases at V and 2 bases at J, with 9 bases in the middle. CDR1 and CDR2 from the germline V gene are SEHNR and FQNEAQ (reference sequence). The CDR3 here is CASSSGGPYNSPLHF. The DNA of the CDR3 is TGTGCCAGCAGCTCCGGGGGCCCCTATAATTCACCCCTCCACTTT.

This chain links TRBV4-3 with TRBJ1-5; D gene ambiguous. Germline V lookup: CDR1 LGHNA, CDR2 YSLEER. This CDR3 comprises 16 residues. The V end was cut by 0 bases, the J end by 6 bases, with 15 bases between. The CDR3 DNA reads as TGCGCCAGCAGCCAAGATCTCCGGGTGCCCGCTCAGCCCCAGCATTTT. Protein sequence: CASSQDLRVPAQPQHF.

In DNA form, the CDR3 reads TGCGCCAGCAGCCAAGATGTTATTTGGCTGTTGACTTACAATGAGCAGTTCTTC. Translating it yields CASSQDVIWLLTYNEQFF. The chain carries TRBV4-3 and TRBJ2-1, with unresolved D. V lost 0 bases and J lost 4, with 19 bases in between. The germline V gene has CDR1 LGHNA and CDR2 YSLEER. There are 18 residues in the CDR3.

This clone was observed once. V is TRBV6-5 and J is TRBJ1-6; D perhaps matches TRBD1 (5 bases). Germline V gene data show CDR1 as MNHEY and CDR2 as SVGAGI. CDR3 length: 16 residues. V shed 4 bases and J shed 0 bases, with 10 bases lying between them. The DNA of the CDR3 is TGTGCCAGCAGTTCTCCGGGGGGCTCCTATAATTCACCCCTCCACTTT. Translating it yields CASSSPGGSYNSPLHF.

The chain combines TRBV30 with TRBJ1-2; 7 nucleotides align to TRBD1. The CDR3 runs to 12 residues. Trimming cost V 4 bases and J 8 bases; bases outside gene matches: 7. Germline CDR1 and CDR2: GTSNPN and SVGIG (reference sequence). The chain's CDR3 is CAWTQGVDGYTF. The CDR3 nucleotides are TGTGCCTGGACCCAGGGGGTAGACGGCTACACCTTC.

The chain employs TRBV7-2 and TRBJ1-3, with D tentatively TRBD1 (5 bases). This CDR3 region has 16 residues. V was cut by 1 base and J by 0 bases, with 10 bases left in between. CDR1 is SGHTA, CDR2 FQGNSA, per germline. The chain's CDR3 is CASSLDPGTSGNTIYF. For the CDR3, the DNA is TGTGCCAGCAGCTTAGACCCAGGGACCTCTGGAAACACCATATATTTT. Using reference TRBV7-2 and TRBJ1-3 for the parts outside the CDR3, the full variable domain is GAGVSQSPSNKVTEKGKDVELRCDPISGHTALYWYRQSLGQGLEFLIYFQGNSAPDKSGLPSDRFSAERTGGSVSTLTIQRTQQEDSAVYLCASSLDPGTSGNTIYFGEGSWLTVV.

The V and J genes are TRBV2 and TRBJ1-5; D may be TRBD1 (6 bases). Germline loops: CDR1 SNHLY, CDR2 FYNNEI. The CDR3 extends over 13 amino acids. The ends were cut back, 8 bases at V and 5 bases at J, with 13 bases in the middle. CDR3 sequence (DNA): TGTGCCAGCGGGCAGGGGATTGATCAGCCCCAGCATTTT. Translating gives CASGQGIDQPQHF.

The chain joins TRBV6-1 to TRBJ1-1; TRBD1 agrees at 7 bases. CDR1 and CDR2 (germline): MNHNS, SASEGT. The length of the CDR3 is 14 residues. V lost 3 bases, J lost 5 bases, and 6 bases stayed unmatched. As DNA, the CDR3 is TGTGCCAGCAGTGATAAGAACAGGGGAACTGAAGCTTTCTTT. Encoded protein: CASSDKNRGTEAFF.